This T cell receptor beta chain was captured in a study of radiotherapy plus CTLA-4 blockade in lung cancer. Overall study context: Among patients, under 20% showed objective responses, and around 30% had disease control.

TCRdb's table, derived via immunoSEQ multiplex PCR, lists solely in-frame clones and lacks some. The sample carries some 48,000 clones, approximately 86% recorded once. CTLA-4 blockade with ipilimumab, together with focal radiation, was given to patients with chemo-refractory metastatic non-small-cell lung cancer. Of note for this clone: Antigen specificity is unknown.

There are 15 residues in the CDR3. V lost 7 bases to trimming and J lost 0 bases, with 15 bases between them. CDR1 SGHVS and CDR2 FQNEAQ come from the germline V gene. Regarding the study as a whole: Strongest reported response predictors: early blood clone changes and post-radiation interferon-beta.

This clonotype was obtained from a human donor with non-small cell lung cancer that progressed on radiotherapy plus ipilimumab. Some clones in this sample may be carry-over from other donors' samples. The chain carries TRBV7-8 and TRBJ1-1; D remains ambiguous. The sequencing used peripheral blood, collected from a patient treated with radiotherapy plus ipilimumab. In nucleotides, the CDR3 is TGTGCCAGCACTTTACGGCGGGCCTTGAACACTGAAGCTTTCTTT. This encodes CASTLRRALNTEAFF.